This T cell receptor (beta chain) stems from a study of blood T cell repertoires in COVID-19. Study in general: From the United States, Italy and Spain came samples of acute and convalescent COVID-19. From T cells, B-cell-depleted T cells, or PBMCs came the material, which was cDNA or gDNA.

Trimming pared 5 bases from V and 0 bases from J, leaving 17 bases between. The V gene's germline CDR1 is MNHNY and CDR2 SVGAGI (reference sequence). The CDR3 extends over 17 amino acids. Authors' analysis steps: For nucleated cells, counts were estimated from reference gene primer amplification. The protocol was immunoSEQ multiplex PCR, while the TCRdb copy is restricted to in-frame clones and leaves out a portion. From that table come the V and J calls and clone size; the DNA was used to work out D and trimming. Altogether fewer than 60,000 clones are present, about 90% being singletons, with the ten largest covering more than 15%.

The source of this sequence is a human donor in a cohort sampled during active COVID-19. Sample: peripheral blood. V is TRBV6-6 and J is TRBJ2-1; tentatively, D is TRBD1 (6 bases). CDR3 sequence: CASSPPRTAYSYNEQFF. The CDR3 nucleotides read TGTGCCAGCAGTCCCCCCCGGACAGCCTACTCCTACAATGAGCAGTTCTTC.